Here is one TCR beta chain with its context. The cohort excluded patients with autoimmune disease history or systemic immunosuppression. Germline CDR1 and CDR2: MGHDK and SYGVNS. V was pared by 1 base and J by 8 bases, with 15 bases between. The CDR3 has 15 amino acids. This sample is drawn from a study of OX40 agonist ivuxolimab in advanced cancers. Study background: Patients were infused with ivuxolimab every 2 weeks at 0.01 to 10 mg/kg. Mean age about 60 years, range 23 to 79; around 80% male.

Data came from immunoSEQ multiplex PCR; TCRdb stores just in-frame clones and leaves some out. This table has 75,000 or so clones, roughly 81% appearing once. The rearrangement joins TRBV25-1 to TRBJ2-1; D might be TRBD1 (5 bases). This sequence was found in an adult with an advanced solid tumor such as melanoma, head and neck, liver or kidney cancer. This sample comprised CD4+ or CD8+ T cells sorted from blood, obtained in a trial of the OX40 agonist ivuxolimab. The CDR3 is CASSEFTKTGDEQFF. In nucleotides, the CDR3 is TGTGCCAGCAGTGAATTTACTAAAACAGGAGATGAGCAGTTCTTC.